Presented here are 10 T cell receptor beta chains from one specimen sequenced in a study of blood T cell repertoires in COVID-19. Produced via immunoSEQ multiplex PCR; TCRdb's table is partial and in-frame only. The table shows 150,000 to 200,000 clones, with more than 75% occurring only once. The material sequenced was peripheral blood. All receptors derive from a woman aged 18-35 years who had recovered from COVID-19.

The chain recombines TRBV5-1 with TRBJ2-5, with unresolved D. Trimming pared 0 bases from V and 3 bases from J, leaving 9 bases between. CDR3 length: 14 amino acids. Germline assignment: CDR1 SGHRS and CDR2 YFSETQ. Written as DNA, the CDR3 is TGCGCCAGCAGCTTGGGTCGCGGAGAAGAGACCCAGTACTTC. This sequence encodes CASSLGRGEETQYF.

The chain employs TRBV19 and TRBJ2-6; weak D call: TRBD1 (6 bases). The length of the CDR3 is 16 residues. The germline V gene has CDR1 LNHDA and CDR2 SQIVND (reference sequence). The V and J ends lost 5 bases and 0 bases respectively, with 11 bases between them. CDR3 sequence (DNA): TGTGCCAGTAGTCTAAGGACAGACTCTGGGGCCAACGTCCTGACTTTC. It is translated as CASSLRTDSGANVLTF.

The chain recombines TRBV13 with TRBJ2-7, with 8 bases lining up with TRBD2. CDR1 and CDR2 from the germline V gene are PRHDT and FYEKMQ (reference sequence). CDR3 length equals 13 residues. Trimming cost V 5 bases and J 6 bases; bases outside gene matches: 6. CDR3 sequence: CASSPGGGREQYV. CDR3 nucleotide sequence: TGTGCCAGCAGCCCCGGGGGGGGGCGCGAGCAGTACGTC.

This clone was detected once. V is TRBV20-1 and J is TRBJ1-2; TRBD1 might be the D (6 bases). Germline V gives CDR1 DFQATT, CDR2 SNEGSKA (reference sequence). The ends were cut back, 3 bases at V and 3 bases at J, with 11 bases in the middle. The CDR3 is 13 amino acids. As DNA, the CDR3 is TGCAGTGCTAGTACGCAGGGGTACTATGGCTACACCTTC. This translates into CSASTQGYYGYTF.

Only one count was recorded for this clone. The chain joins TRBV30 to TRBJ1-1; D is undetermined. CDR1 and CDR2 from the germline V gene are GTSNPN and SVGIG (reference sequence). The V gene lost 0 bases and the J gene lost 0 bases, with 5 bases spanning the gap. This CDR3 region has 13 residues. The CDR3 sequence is CAWSVQLNTEAFF. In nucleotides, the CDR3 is TGTGCCTGGAGTGTACAATTGAACACTGAAGCTTTCTTT.

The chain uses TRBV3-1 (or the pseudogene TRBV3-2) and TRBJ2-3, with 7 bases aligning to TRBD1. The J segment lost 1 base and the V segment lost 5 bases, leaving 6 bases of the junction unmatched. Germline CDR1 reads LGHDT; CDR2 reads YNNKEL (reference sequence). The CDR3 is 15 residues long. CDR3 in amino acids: CASSSRQGGTDTQYF. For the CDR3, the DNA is TGTGCCAGCAGCTCTAGACAGGGAGGCACAGATACGCAGTATTTT.

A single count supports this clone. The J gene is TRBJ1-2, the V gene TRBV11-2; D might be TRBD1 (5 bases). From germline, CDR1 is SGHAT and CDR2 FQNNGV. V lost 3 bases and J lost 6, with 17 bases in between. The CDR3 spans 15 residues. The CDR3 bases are TGTGCCAGCAGCTTCCTTCGGGGGAGCAGAGATGGCTACACCTTC. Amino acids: CASSFLRGSRDGYTF.

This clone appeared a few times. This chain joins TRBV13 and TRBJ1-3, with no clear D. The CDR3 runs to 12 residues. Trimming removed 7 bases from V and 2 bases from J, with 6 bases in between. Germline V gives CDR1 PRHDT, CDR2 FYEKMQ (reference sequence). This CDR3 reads CASNSPGNTIYF. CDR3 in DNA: TGTGCCAGCAACTCTCCTGGAAACACCATATATTTT.

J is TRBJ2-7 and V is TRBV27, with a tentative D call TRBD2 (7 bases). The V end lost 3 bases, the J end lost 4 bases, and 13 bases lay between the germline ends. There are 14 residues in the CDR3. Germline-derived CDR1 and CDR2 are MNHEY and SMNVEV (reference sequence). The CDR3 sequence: CASSFTGGPYEQYF. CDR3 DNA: TGTGCCAGCAGTTTCACCGGGGGGCCTTACGAGCAGTACTTC.

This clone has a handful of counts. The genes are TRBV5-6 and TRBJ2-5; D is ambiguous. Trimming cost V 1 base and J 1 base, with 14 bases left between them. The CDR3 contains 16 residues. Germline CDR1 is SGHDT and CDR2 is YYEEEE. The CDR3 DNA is TGTGCCAGCAGCTTGCCTGGTGACTGGATCCAAGAGACCCAGTACTTC. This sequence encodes CASSLPGDWIQETQYF.